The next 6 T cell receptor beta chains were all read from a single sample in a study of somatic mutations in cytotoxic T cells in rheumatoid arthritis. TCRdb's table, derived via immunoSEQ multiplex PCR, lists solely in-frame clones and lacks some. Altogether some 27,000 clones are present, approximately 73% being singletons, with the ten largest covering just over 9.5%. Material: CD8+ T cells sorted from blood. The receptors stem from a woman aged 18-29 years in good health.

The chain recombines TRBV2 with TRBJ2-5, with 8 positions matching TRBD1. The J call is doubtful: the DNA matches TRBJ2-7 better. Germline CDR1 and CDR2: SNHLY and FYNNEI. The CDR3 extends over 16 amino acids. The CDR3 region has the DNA TGTGCCAGCAGTGAAGCGGCGACAGGGGCTACCTACGAGCAGTACTTC. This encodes CASSEAATGATYEQYF.

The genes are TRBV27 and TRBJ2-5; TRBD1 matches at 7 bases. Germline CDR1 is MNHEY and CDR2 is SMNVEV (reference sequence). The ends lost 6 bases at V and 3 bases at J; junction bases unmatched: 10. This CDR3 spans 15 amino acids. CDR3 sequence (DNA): TGTGCCAGCAGAGCCGGGACAGCTGAAAAAGAGACCCAGTACTTC. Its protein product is CASRAGTAEKETQYF.

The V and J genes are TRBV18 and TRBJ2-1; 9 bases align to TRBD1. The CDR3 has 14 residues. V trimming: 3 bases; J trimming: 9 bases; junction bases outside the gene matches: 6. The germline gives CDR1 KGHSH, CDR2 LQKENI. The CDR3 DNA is TGTGCCAGCTCACCCCCCGGACAGGGGACTGAGCAGTTCTTC. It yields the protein CASSPPGQGTEQFF.

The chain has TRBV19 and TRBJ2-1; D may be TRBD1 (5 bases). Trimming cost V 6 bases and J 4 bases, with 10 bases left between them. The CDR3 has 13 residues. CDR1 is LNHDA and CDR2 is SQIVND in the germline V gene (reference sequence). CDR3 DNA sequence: TGTGCCAGTAGGACAGCTACGTACAATGAGCAGTTCTTC. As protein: CASRTATYNEQFF.

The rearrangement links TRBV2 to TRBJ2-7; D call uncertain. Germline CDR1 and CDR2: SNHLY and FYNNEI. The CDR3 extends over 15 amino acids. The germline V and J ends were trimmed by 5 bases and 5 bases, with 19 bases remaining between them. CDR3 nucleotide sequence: TGTGCCAGCAGTTACGGGTCCCTCGCTAATAACGAGCAGTACGTC. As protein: CASSYGSLANNEQYV.

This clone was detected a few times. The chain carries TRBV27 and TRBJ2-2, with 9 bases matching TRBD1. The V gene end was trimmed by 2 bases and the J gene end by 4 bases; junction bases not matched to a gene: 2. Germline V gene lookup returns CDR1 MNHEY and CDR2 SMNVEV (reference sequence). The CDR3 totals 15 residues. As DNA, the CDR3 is TGTGCCAGCAGTTTAAGGGACAGGGCCACCGGGGAGCTGTTTTTT. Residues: CASSLRDRATGELFF.